This T cell receptor beta chain was identified during a study of T cell responses to AZD1222 COVID-19 vaccine. General study points: Among vaccine-associated CD4 TCRs, coverage spanned spike, with dominance at 160-218 and 743-854. The donor group comprised mostly white British people and more females; the analysis possibly underestimated clonal diversity. Only a handful of AZD1222 recipients, six or seven in all, had baseline seropositivity.

Generated by immunoSEQ multiplex PCR, the TCRdb table keeps only in-frame clones and is missing some. The repertoire holds 90,000 to 120,000 clones, about 89% seen once, with roughly 6.2% in the top ten. In the case of this clone: No antigen is known for it.

CDR1 LGHDT and CDR2 YNNKEL come from the germline V gene (reference sequence). V was clipped by 0 bases and J by 11 bases, with 14 bases between them. The CDR3 is 15 amino acids. The source was peripheral blood, collected 28 days after the second AZD1222 dose. The clonotype was recovered from an adult who received the AZD1222 COVID-19 vaccine. The chain couples TRBV3-1 (or the pseudogene TRBV3-2) to TRBJ1-6, with D uncertain. CDR3 bases: TGTGCCAGCAGCCAAGAATTGGTCCGGCGGCCACCCCTCCACTTT. Protein product: CASSQELVRRPPLHF.